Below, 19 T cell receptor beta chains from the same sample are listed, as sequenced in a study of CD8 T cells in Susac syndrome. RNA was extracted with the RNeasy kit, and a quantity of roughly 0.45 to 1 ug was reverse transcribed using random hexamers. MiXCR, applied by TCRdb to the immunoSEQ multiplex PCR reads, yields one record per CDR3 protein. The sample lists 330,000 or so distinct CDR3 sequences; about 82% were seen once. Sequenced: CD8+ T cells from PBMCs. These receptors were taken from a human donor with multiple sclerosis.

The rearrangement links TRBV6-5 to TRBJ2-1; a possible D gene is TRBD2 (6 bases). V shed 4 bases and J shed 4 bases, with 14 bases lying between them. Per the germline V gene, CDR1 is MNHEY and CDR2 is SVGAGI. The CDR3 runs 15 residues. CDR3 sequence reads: CASSFGSPFYNEQFF. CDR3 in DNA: TGTGCCAGCAGTTTCGGGAGCCCCTTTTACAATGAGCAGTTCTTC.

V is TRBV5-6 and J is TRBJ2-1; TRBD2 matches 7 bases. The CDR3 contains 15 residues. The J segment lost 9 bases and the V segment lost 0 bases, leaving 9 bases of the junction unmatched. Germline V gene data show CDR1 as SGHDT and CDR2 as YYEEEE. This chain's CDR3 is CASSLGARGVSEQFF. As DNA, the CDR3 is TGTGCCAGCAGCTTGGGGGCACGGGGGGTGAGTGAGCAGTTCTTC.

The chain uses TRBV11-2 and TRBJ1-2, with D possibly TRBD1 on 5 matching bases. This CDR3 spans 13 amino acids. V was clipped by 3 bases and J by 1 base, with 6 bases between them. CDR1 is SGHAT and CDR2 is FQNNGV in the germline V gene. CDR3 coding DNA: TGTGCCAGCAGCTTGGACAATAACTATGGCTACACCTTC. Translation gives CASSLDNNYGYTF.

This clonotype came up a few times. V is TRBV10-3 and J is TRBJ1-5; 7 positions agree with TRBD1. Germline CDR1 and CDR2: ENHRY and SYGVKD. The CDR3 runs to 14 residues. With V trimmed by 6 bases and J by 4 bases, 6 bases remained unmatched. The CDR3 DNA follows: TGTGCCATCAGCCTGGGACAGCAGAATCAGCCCCAGCATTTT. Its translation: CAISLGQQNQPQHF.

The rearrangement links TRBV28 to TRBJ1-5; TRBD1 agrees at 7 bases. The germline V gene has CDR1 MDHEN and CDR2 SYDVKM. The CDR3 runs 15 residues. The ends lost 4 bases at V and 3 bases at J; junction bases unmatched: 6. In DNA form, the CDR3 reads TGTGCCAGCAGTTACACAGGGGCCTACAATCAGCCCCAGCATTTT. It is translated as CASSYTGAYNQPQHF.

The CDR3 loop is CASSLDQGIRRPYEQYF. The CDR3 DNA reads as TGTGCCAGCAGCTTGGATCAAGGAATTCGGCGCCCCTACGAGCAGTACTTC. The V call is TRBV5-4, the J call TRBJ2-7; D call uncertain. The CDR3 extends over 17 amino acids. Germline V gene lookup returns CDR1 SGHNT and CDR2 YYREEE (reference sequence). The germline V and J ends were trimmed by 0 bases and 2 bases, with 18 bases remaining between them. The entire variable domain, with the rest obtained from reference TRBV5-4 and TRBJ2-7, is as follows: ETGVTQSPTHLIKTRGQQVTLRCSSQSGHNTVSWYQQALGQGPQFIFQYYREEENGRGNFPPRFSGLQFPNYSSELNVNALELDDSALYLCASSLDQGIRRPYEQYFGPGTRLTVT.

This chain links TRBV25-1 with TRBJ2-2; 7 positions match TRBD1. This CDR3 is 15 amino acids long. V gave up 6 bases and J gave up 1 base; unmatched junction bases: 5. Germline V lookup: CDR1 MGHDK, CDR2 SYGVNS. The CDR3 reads CASSLGQMNTGELFF. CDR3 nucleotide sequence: TGTGCCAGCAGCCTGGGACAGATGAACACCGGGGAGCTGTTTTTT. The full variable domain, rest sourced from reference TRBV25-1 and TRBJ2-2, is EADIYQTPRYLVIGTGKKITLECSQTMGHDKMYWYQQDPGMELHLIHYSYGVNSTEKGDLSSESTVSRIRTEHFPLTLESARPSHTSQYLCASSLGQMNTGELFFGEGSRLTVL.

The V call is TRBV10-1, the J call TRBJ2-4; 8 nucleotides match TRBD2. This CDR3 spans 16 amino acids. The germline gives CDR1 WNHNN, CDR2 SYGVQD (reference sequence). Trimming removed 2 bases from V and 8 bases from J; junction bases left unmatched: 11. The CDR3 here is CASSENRVGGEDIQYF. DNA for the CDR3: TGCGCCAGCAGTGAGAACAGGGTCGGGGGGGAGGACATTCAGTACTTC.

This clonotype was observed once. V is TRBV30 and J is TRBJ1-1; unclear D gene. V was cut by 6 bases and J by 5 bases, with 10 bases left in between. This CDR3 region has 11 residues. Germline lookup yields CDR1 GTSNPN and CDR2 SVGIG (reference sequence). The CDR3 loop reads CACPWGTEAFF. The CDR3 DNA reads TGTGCCTGCCCCTGGGGAACTGAAGCTTTCTTT.

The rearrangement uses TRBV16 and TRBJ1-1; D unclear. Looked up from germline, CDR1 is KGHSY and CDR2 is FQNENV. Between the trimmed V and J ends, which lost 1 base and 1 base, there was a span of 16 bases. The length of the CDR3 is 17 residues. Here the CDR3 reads CASSQFREGTKNTEAFF. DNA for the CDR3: TGTGCCAGCAGCCAATTCCGGGAAGGCACTAAGAACACTGAAGCTTTCTTT.

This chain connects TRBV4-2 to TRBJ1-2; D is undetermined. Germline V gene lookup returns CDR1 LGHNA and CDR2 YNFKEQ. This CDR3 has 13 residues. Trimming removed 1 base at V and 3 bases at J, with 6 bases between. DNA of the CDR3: TGTGCCAGCAGCCAAGCCCTCTACTATGGCTACACCTTC. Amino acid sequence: CASSQALYYGYTF.

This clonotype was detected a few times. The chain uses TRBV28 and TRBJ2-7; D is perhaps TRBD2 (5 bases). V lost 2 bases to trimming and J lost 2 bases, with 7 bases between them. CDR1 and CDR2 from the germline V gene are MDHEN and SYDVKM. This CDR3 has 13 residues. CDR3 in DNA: TGTGCCAGCAGTTTACGGGGAGCCTACGAGCAGTACTTC. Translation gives CASSLRGAYEQYF.

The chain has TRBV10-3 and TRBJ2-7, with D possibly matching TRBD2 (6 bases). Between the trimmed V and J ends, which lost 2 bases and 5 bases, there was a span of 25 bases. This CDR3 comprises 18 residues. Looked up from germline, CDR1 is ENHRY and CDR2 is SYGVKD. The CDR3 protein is CAISEPSGAGKLGHEQYF. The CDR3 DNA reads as TGTGCCATCAGTGAGCCCTCCGGGGCGGGGAAGTTGGGCCACGAGCAGTACTTC.

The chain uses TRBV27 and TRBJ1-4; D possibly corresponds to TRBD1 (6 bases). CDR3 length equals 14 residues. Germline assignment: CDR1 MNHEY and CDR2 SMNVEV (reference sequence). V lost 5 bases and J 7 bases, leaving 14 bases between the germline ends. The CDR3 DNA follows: TGTGCCAGCAGTATGATACAGGGCGGTGAAAAACTGTTTTTT. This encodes CASSMIQGGEKLFF.

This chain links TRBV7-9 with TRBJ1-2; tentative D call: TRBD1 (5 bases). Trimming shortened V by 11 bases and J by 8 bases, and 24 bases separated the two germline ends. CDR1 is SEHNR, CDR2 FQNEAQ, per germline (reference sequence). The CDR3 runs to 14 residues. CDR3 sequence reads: CASSLVLGEEGYTF. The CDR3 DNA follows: TGTGCCTCCAGCTTAGTTTTGGGGGAGGAGGGCTACACCTTC.

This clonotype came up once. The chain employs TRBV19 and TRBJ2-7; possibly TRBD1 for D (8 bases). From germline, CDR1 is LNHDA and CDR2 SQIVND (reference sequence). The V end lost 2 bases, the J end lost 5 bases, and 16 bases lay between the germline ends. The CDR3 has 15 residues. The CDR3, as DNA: TGTGCCAGTAGTATAAGCGGGACAGGTCGGCACGAGCAGTACTTC. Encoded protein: CASSISGTGRHEQYF.

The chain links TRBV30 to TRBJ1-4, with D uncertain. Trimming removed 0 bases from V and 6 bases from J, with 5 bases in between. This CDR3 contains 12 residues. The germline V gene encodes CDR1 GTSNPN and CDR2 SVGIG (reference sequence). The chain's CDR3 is CAWSVLDEKLFF. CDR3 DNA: TGTGCCTGGAGTGTACTAGATGAAAAACTGTTTTTT.

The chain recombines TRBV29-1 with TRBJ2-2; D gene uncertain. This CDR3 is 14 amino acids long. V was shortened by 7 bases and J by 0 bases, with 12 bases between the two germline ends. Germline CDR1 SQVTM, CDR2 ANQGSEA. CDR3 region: CSAWADANTGELFF. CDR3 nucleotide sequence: TGCAGCGCGTGGGCTGACGCGAACACCGGGGAGCTGTTTTTT.

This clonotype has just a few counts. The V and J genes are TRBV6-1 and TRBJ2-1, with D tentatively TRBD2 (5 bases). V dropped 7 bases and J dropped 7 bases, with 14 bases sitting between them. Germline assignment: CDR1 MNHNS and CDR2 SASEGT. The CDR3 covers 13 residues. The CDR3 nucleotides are TGTGCCAGCACCCCCCTGAGGGTTAATGAGCAGTTCTTC. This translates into CASTPLRVNEQFF.